The 26 T cell receptor beta chains given below trace back to one sample, sequenced in a study of cytomegalovirus exposure and HLA in healthy donors. The PCR had 60 Vbeta and 13 Jbeta primers. TCRdb's copy holds only in-frame clones and misses some; the assay was immunoSEQ multiplex PCR. The sample records 150,000 to 200,000 clones, around 84% being singletons. Sequenced sample: PBMCs. These receptors all stem from a male donor in good health and CMV-seropositive.

This rearrangement joins TRBV19 to TRBJ2-1; D gene unclear. Trimming removed 5 bases from V and 5 bases from J, with 13 bases in between. Germline CDR1 is LNHDA and CDR2 is SQIVND (reference sequence). The CDR3 covers 14 residues. CDR3 sequence (DNA): TGTGCCAGTAGTGGTCTAAATCGAAACAATGAGCAGTTCTTC. Residues: CASSGLNRNNEQFF.

The chain is built from TRBV6-1 and TRBJ1-1; 11 positions agree with TRBD1. The germline V gene encodes CDR1 MNHNS and CDR2 SASEGT. The CDR3 runs to 14 residues. The J segment lost 7 bases and the V segment lost 3 bases, leaving 4 bases of the junction unmatched. The CDR3 region is CASSERTGGFEAFF. The CDR3 region has the DNA TGTGCCAGCAGTGAGAGGACAGGGGGCTTTGAAGCTTTCTTT.

The J gene is TRBJ1-2, the V gene TRBV27, with 7 bases identical to TRBD1. CDR1 is MNHEY and CDR2 is SMNVEV in the germline V gene (reference sequence). With 6 bases clipped from V and 6 bases from J, the junction kept 13 bases outside the gene matches. CDR3 length: 15 amino acids. The CDR3 DNA sequence: TGTGCCAGCAGCCCGGTACAGGGGCCCAGGGATGGCTACACCTTC. Its protein is CASSPVQGPRDGYTF.

The V call is TRBV27, the J call TRBJ1-1; TRBD1 agrees at 7 bases. The CDR3 contains 13 residues. Germline V CDR1 and CDR2: MNHEY, SMNVEV (reference sequence). The J segment lost 6 bases and the V segment lost 5 bases, leaving 6 bases of the junction unmatched. The CDR3 DNA reads TGTGCCAGCAGTCCAGGGGGGATCTCTGAAGCTTTCTTT. Translation: CASSPGGISEAFF.

This rearrangement joins TRBV6-1 to TRBJ2-7, with D possibly matching TRBD2 (6 bases). The CDR3 extends over 14 amino acids. Trimming removed 7 bases from V and 2 bases from J, with 15 bases in between. Germline CDR1 MNHNS, CDR2 SASEGT. The chain's CDR3 is CASTPTGGAYEQYF. In DNA form, the CDR3 reads TGTGCCAGCACACCGACTGGCGGGGCCTACGAGCAGTACTTC.

This chain links TRBV5-1 with TRBJ1-3; possibly TRBD1 for D (6 bases). V was trimmed by 4 bases and J by 0 bases, leaving 8 bases between them. Germline assignment: CDR1 SGHRS and CDR2 YFSETQ. The CDR3 is made up of 14 amino acids. CDR3 protein: CASSPDSSGNTIYF. Written as DNA, the CDR3 is TGCGCCAGCAGCCCGGACAGCTCTGGAAACACCATATATTTT. Variable domain in full (rest from reference TRBV5-1 and TRBJ1-3): KAGVTQTPRYLIKTRGQQVTLSCSPISGHRSVSWYQQTPGQGLQFLFEYFSETQRNKGNFPGRFSGRQFSNSRSEMNVSTLELGDSALYLCASSPDSSGNTIYFGEGSWLTVV.

V usage is TRBV19 and J usage is TRBJ1-2, with D uncertain. V dropped 7 bases and J dropped 4 bases, with 13 bases sitting between them. Germline CDR1 and CDR2: LNHDA and SQIVND (reference sequence). The CDR3 runs to 13 residues. The CDR3 region is CASNTPGSYGYTF. CDR3 in DNA: TGTGCCAGTAACACCCCAGGAAGCTATGGCTACACCTTC.

The chain combines TRBV18 with TRBJ1-2; 11 bases map to TRBD1. The CDR3 sequence is 15 residues long. The V segment lost 3 bases and the J segment 1 base; nucleotides outside the gene matches: 1. The V gene's germline CDR1 is KGHSH and CDR2 LQKENI. The CDR3 nucleotides are TGTGCCAGCTCACCGGGACAGGGGGTTAACTATGGCTACACCTTC. Protein product: CASSPGQGVNYGYTF.

The rearrangement uses TRBV7-9 and TRBJ1-1; TRBD1 agrees at 8 bases. This CDR3 has 15 residues. Trimming took 5 bases from V and 1 from J; bases not matched to a gene: 6. Germline loops: CDR1 SEHNR, CDR2 FQNEAQ (reference sequence). This chain's CDR3 is CASSRRQGANTEAFF. CDR3 sequence (DNA): TGTGCCAGCAGCAGACGTCAGGGGGCGAACACTGAAGCTTTCTTT.

The chain uses TRBV10-3 and TRBJ2-3; tentative D call: TRBD1 (5 bases). The ends were cut back, 6 bases at V and 5 bases at J, with 9 bases in the middle. There are 12 residues in the CDR3. In germline, CDR1 is ENHRY, CDR2 SYGVKD. DNA for the CDR3: TGTGCCATCAGGGCCAGGGAAGATACGCAGTATTTT. As protein: CAIRAREDTQYF.

This clone was observed a few times. The CDR3 region is CASSYGGDTEAFF. The CDR3 DNA reads TGTGCCAGCAGTTACGGAGGGGACACTGAAGCTTTCTTT. The rearrangement joins TRBV6-6 to TRBJ1-1, with D possibly TRBD1 on 5 matching bases. This CDR3 has 13 residues. The V and J ends lost 2 bases and 3 bases respectively, with 7 bases between them. The germline CDR1 and CDR2 sequences are MNHNY and SVGAGI (reference sequence).

The CDR3 spells CASSLSPLGANEKLFF. CDR3 coding DNA: TGCGCCAGCAGCCTGTCTCCCCTAGGGGCTAATGAAAAACTGTTTTTT. J is TRBJ1-4 and V is TRBV4-1; D perhaps matches TRBD1 (5 bases). Germline V CDR1 and CDR2: MGHRA, YSYEKL. The V and J ends lost 4 bases and 3 bases respectively, with 15 bases between them. CDR3 length equals 16 residues.

The CDR3 protein is CASSLGLDRRNGYTF. DNA of the CDR3: TGTGCCAGCAGCTTGGGGCTAGACAGGAGGAATGGCTACACCTTC. The V gene is TRBV5-4, the J gene TRBJ1-2; a weak D match, TRBD1 (6 bases). The V gene lost 0 bases and the J gene lost 6 bases, with 15 bases spanning the gap. This CDR3 is 15 amino acids long. Germline V gene sequence: CDR1 SGHNT, CDR2 YYREEE (reference sequence).

The rearrangement joins TRBV6-1 to TRBJ2-5; TRBD2 might be the D (5 bases). V was cut by 3 bases and J by 4 bases, with 6 bases left in between. This CDR3 is built from 12 residues. Germline CDR1 reads MNHNS; CDR2 reads SASEGT. The CDR3 sequence: CASSEGRETQYF. DNA for the CDR3: TGTGCCAGCAGTGAGGGGAGAGAGACCCAGTACTTC.

The J gene is TRBJ2-1, the V gene TRBV19; TRBD2 matches 9 bases. Germline V CDR1 and CDR2: LNHDA, SQIVND (reference sequence). V lost 5 bases and J lost 6; bases outside the gene matches: 11. This CDR3 is 16 amino acids long. The CDR3 region has the DNA TGTGCCAGTAGTCCAAGACTAGCGGTCGCATTCAATGAGCAGTTCTTC. This gives the protein CASSPRLAVAFNEQFF.

V and J are TRBV7-6 and TRBJ2-2, with 7 bases identical to TRBD1. Trimming took 5 bases from V and 4 from J; bases not matched to a gene: 7. CDR1 SGHVS and CDR2 FNYEAQ come from the germline V gene. This CDR3 has 15 amino acids. Written as DNA, the CDR3 is TGTGCCAGCAGCCAAACAGGGGAGAGCACCGGGGAGCTGTTTTTT. Translation gives CASSQTGESTGELFF.

This chain joins TRBV28 and TRBJ2-3; the match to TRBD1 covers 10 bases. Germline V gives CDR1 MDHEN, CDR2 SYDVKM. J was trimmed by 5 bases and V by 10 bases; bases with no gene match: 15. CDR3 length: 16 amino acids. The DNA of the CDR3 is TGTGCCACCTACACCGGGGACAGGGGACCACAAGATACGCAGTATTTT. Protein sequence: CATYTGDRGPQDTQYF.

The sample holds a few counts of this clone. The rearrangement joins TRBV9 to TRBJ2-1; 13 bases fit TRBD2. The V gene end was trimmed by 3 bases and the J gene end by 5 bases; junction bases not matched to a gene: 5. CDR1 and CDR2 (germline): SGDLS, YYNGEE. The CDR3 loop spans 16 amino acids. The CDR3 here is CASSARLAGGNNEQFF. As DNA, the CDR3 is TGTGCCAGCAGCGCCCGACTAGCGGGGGGTAACAATGAGCAGTTCTTC.

The chain carries TRBV28 and TRBJ2-6; a weak D match, TRBD2 (5 bases). The CDR3 consists of 17 residues. The germline V gene encodes CDR1 MDHEN and CDR2 SYDVKM. V was cut by 5 bases and J by 0 bases, with 14 bases left in between. CDR3 protein: CASSGAGWGSGANVLTF. The CDR3 DNA is TGTGCCAGCAGTGGTGCGGGTTGGGGCTCTGGGGCCAACGTCCTGACTTTC.

The gene calls are TRBV5-6 and TRBJ1-1, with 7 bases that match TRBD1. Unmatched junction bases numbered 7, after V lost 5 bases and J lost 6 bases. Germline loops: CDR1 SGHDT, CDR2 YYEEEE. This CDR3 is 13 amino acids long. The CDR3 is CASRRRQGSEAFF. CDR3 sequence (DNA): TGTGCCAGCAGGAGAAGACAGGGCTCTGAAGCTTTCTTT. Complete variable domain (other parts from reference TRBV5-6 and TRBJ1-1): DAGVTQSPTHLIKTRGQQVTLRCSPKSGHDTVSWYQQALGQGPQFIFQYYEEEERQRGNFPDRFSGHQFPNYSSELNVNALLLGDSALYLCASRRRQGSEAFFGQGTRLTVV.

The chain links TRBV4-3 to TRBJ2-7, with 9 bases lining up with TRBD1. The CDR3 totals 18 residues. Germline values: CDR1 LGHNA, CDR2 YSLEER. The V gene end was trimmed by 0 bases and the J gene end by 3 bases; junction bases not matched to a gene: 12. CDR3 bases: TGCGCCAGCAGCCAAGAAACACAGGGGGCTTTTTTTGTCTACGAGCAGTACTTC. Its translation: CASSQETQGAFFVYEQYF.

This clone was counted only a few times. The rearrangement joins TRBV6-6 to TRBJ2-1; 8 nucleotides agree with TRBD1. The CDR3 has 12 amino acids. CDR1 is MNHNY and CDR2 is SVGAGI in the germline V gene (reference sequence). V lost 2 bases and J lost 12; bases outside the gene matches: 3. The CDR3 DNA sequence: TGTGCCAGCAGTTACCCAGACAGGGGGCAGTTCTTC. This encodes CASSYPDRGQFF.

V and J are TRBV19 and TRBJ1-2, with 7 bases that match TRBD1. The V gene end was trimmed by 10 bases and the J gene end by 5 bases; junction bases not matched to a gene: 7. Germline V CDR1 and CDR2: LNHDA, SQIVND (reference sequence). CDR3 size: 12 residues. The CDR3 protein is CAIGQDPYGYTF. In DNA, the CDR3 is TGTGCCATCGGACAGGACCCTTATGGCTACACCTTC.

The chain uses TRBV25-1 and TRBJ1-1, with D possibly matching TRBD1 (5 bases). The V end lost 0 bases, the J end lost 2 bases, and 13 bases lay between the germline ends. The CDR3 loop spans 16 amino acids. Germline V gene lookup returns CDR1 MGHDK and CDR2 SYGVNS. The CDR3 bases are TGTGCCAGCAGTGAATATGGCAGAGGGACTAACACTGAAGCTTTCTTT. Amino acid sequence: CASSEYGRGTNTEAFF.

The chain is built from TRBV7-2 and TRBJ2-4; TRBD2 aligns across 16 bases. Trimming cost V 5 bases and J 7 bases; bases outside gene matches: 11. CDR3 length equals 18 residues. Germline assignment: CDR1 SGHTA and CDR2 FQGNSA. CDR3 nucleotide sequence: TGTGCCAGCAGCCCGGGGGGGACTAGCGGGGGGGCCTGGAACATTCAGTACTTC. This encodes CASSPGGTSGGAWNIQYF.

The chain is built from TRBV4-1 and TRBJ1-2; 9 bases are shared with TRBD1. Germline assignment: CDR1 MGHRA and CDR2 YSYEKL. The CDR3 covers 15 residues. The junction had 8 bases not matched to a gene; V was cut back by 5 bases and J by 4 bases. Here the CDR3 reads CASSSSPGQGYGYTF. CDR3 in DNA: TGCGCCAGCAGCTCGTCGCCGGGACAGGGCTATGGCTACACCTTC.